A selection of T cell receptor beta chains follows, all from one sample in a study of blood T cell repertoires in COVID-19. Clones were sequenced by immunoSEQ multiplex PCR, and TCRdb holds only the in-frame ones, with some missing. The table shows fewer than 350,000 clones, with 80% to 90% occurring only once. Sequencing used peripheral blood. These receptors were collected from a woman under 40 with COVID-19, enrolled during active disease. The CDR3 runs from the conserved cysteine through the conserved F or W. The D gene is left open where the match is weak. Some rows have no size entry. The others give once, few or many, or a class for an expanded clone.

d_gene: TRBD2; v_gene: TRBV13; abundance: -; j_gene: TRBJ2-1; CDR3aa: CASSDEGLATWRRQFF
d_gene: -; v_gene: TRBV7-9; abundance: -; j_gene: TRBJ1-4; CDR3aa: CASSRAVPEEKLFF
d_gene: -; v_gene: TRBV15; abundance: once; j_gene: TRBJ2-7; CDR3aa: CATSRTILRGHEQYF
d_gene: TRBD2; v_gene: TRBV14; abundance: -; j_gene: TRBJ2-1; CDR3aa: CASSQLRGDYNEQFF
d_gene: -; v_gene: TRBV5-6; abundance: -; j_gene: TRBJ1-1; CDR3aa: CASSLGGGGEAFF
d_gene: -; v_gene: TRBV4-1; abundance: -; j_gene: TRBJ1-2; CDR3aa: CASSQATAYDGYTF
d_gene: -; v_gene: TRBV4-2; abundance: -; j_gene: TRBJ2-7; CDR3aa: CASSQDGVSPYEQYF
d_gene: TRBD2; v_gene: TRBV7-6; abundance: -; j_gene: TRBJ2-1; CDR3aa: CASSHGTSGGASYNEQFF
d_gene: -; v_gene: TRBV4-1; abundance: -; j_gene: TRBJ1-5; CDR3aa: CASSQDGRDQPQHF
d_gene: -; v_gene: TRBV5-1; abundance: -; j_gene: TRBJ1-2; CDR3aa: CASSLGGNYGYTF
d_gene: TRBD2; v_gene: TRBV20-1; abundance: -; j_gene: TRBJ2-1; CDR3aa: CSASTSGGESYNEQFF
d_gene: TRBD1; v_gene: TRBV7-9; abundance: -; j_gene: TRBJ2-7; CDR3aa: CASSLGAGGYEQYF
d_gene: -; v_gene: TRBV7-9; abundance: -; j_gene: TRBJ1-2; CDR3aa: CASTFSGMYYGYTF
d_gene: TRBD1; v_gene: TRBV19; abundance: -; j_gene: TRBJ1-5; CDR3aa: CASSIGPGTGDQPQHF
d_gene: -; v_gene: TRBV5-1; abundance: -; j_gene: TRBJ2-2; CDR3aa: CASSLAEATLAGELFF
d_gene: TRBD2; v_gene: TRBV15; abundance: -; j_gene: TRBJ2-3; CDR3aa: CATSREPGGPDTQYF
d_gene: -; v_gene: TRBV19; abundance: -; j_gene: TRBJ1-1; CDR3aa: CASSWGARGSYTEAFF
d_gene: -; v_gene: TRBV6-5; abundance: -; j_gene: TRBJ2-1; CDR3aa: CAIFPRDSTQNEQFF
d_gene: TRBD1; v_gene: TRBV6-1; abundance: -; j_gene: TRBJ1-1; CDR3aa: CASSGIQSTGVGEAFF
d_gene: TRBD1; v_gene: TRBV6-1; abundance: -; j_gene: TRBJ2-7; CDR3aa: CASSGSSPGQGYEQYF
d_gene: TRBD1; v_gene: TRBV28; abundance: -; j_gene: TRBJ2-2; CDR3aa: CASSLAPGTGSGELFF
d_gene: TRBD1; v_gene: TRBV12-3/TRBV12-4; abundance: -; j_gene: TRBJ1-2; CDR3aa: CASSLDRDYGYTF
d_gene: -; v_gene: TRBV20-1; abundance: -; j_gene: TRBJ1-2; CDR3aa: CSARINGYTF
d_gene: TRBD2; v_gene: TRBV13; abundance: -; j_gene: TRBJ2-1; CDR3aa: CASSLGGLAEINEQFF
d_gene: TRBD2; v_gene: TRBV14; abundance: few; j_gene: TRBJ2-1; CDR3aa: CASSQLTGGTNNEQFF
d_gene: TRBD2; v_gene: TRBV7-8; abundance: once; j_gene: TRBJ2-3; CDR3aa: CASSLVGLAGTTQYF
d_gene: -; v_gene: TRBV6-5; abundance: -; j_gene: TRBJ2-7; CDR3aa: CASSGGGRPYEQYF
d_gene: -; v_gene: TRBV12-3/TRBV12-4; abundance: -; j_gene: TRBJ1-1; CDR3aa: CASSPRGVAFF
d_gene: -; v_gene: TRBV11-2; abundance: -; j_gene: TRBJ2-2; CDR3aa: CASTVEAGELFF
d_gene: TRBD2; v_gene: TRBV7-9; abundance: -; j_gene: TRBJ2-7; CDR3aa: CASSLVGSGDYEQYF
d_gene: TRBD2; v_gene: TRBV5-4; abundance: -; j_gene: TRBJ2-3; CDR3aa: CASSPGLAGARVGDTQYF
d_gene: TRBD1; v_gene: TRBV18; abundance: -; j_gene: TRBJ1-6; CDR3aa: CASSQQGAYNSPLHF
d_gene: TRBD2; v_gene: TRBV6-1; abundance: -; j_gene: TRBJ2-3; CDR3aa: CASSAQRGLLTDTQYF
d_gene: TRBD1; v_gene: TRBV19; abundance: -; j_gene: TRBJ1-1; CDR3aa: CATRQGYTEAFF
d_gene: -; v_gene: TRBV6-5; abundance: -; j_gene: TRBJ1-1; CDR3aa: CASNAEYNTEAFF
d_gene: -; v_gene: TRBV4-1; abundance: -; j_gene: TRBJ2-7; CDR3aa: CASSQESGSYEQYF
d_gene: TRBD1; v_gene: TRBV30; abundance: -; j_gene: TRBJ1-1; CDR3aa: CAWNRGGANAEAFF
d_gene: TRBD1; v_gene: TRBV2; abundance: -; j_gene: TRBJ1-4; CDR3aa: CASSGRGVGGEKLFF
d_gene: TRBD1; v_gene: TRBV29-1; abundance: -; j_gene: TRBJ2-5; CDR3aa: CSVGQGELETQYF